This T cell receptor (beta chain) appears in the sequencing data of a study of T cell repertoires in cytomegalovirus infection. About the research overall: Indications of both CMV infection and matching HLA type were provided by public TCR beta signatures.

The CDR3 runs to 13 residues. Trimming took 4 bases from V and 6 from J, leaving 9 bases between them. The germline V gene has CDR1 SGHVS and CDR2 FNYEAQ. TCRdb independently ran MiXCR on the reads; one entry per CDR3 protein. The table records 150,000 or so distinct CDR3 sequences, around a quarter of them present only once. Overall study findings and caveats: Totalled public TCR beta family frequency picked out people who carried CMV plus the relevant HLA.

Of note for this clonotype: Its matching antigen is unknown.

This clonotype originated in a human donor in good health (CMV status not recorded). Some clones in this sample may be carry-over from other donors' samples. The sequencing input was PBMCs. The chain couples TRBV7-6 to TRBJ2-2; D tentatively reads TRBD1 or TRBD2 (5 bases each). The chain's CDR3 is CASSWDLSGELFF. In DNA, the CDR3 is TGTGCCAGCAGCTGGGACCTATCCGGGGAGCTGTTTTTT. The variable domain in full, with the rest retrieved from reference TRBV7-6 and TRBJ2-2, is GAGVSQSPRYKVTKRGQDVALRCDPISGHVSLYWYRQALGQGPEFLTYFNYEAQQDKSGLPNDRFSAERPEGSISTLTIQRTEQRDSAMYRCASSWDLSGELFFGEGSRLTVL.